This T cell receptor gamma chain was captured by sequencing in a study of Vδ1+ human thymocytes. Whole-study findings and limits: TRD repertoires were essentially private, unlike widely shared TRG clonotypes. Thymic TRG and TRD repertoires appeared highly polyclonal, with Gaussian CDR3 length distributions. Despite high sort purity, about 20% of thymic T cell receptor delta sequences were Vdelta2.

V lost 3 bases and J lost 12; bases outside the gene matches: 11. Germline lookup yields CDR1 VINAFY and CDR2 YDVSNSKD. This CDR3 is built from 12 residues. In the case of this clone: Its antigen remains unknown.

Extracted RNA was reverse transcribed into cDNA. The CDR3 regions were amplified by multiplex PCR from V-gene primers to a constant-region primer. TCRdb called clones from the multiplex PCR reads again using CATT. The sample lists roughly 6,700 gamma-chain clones; about 43% were seen once. The chain is built from TRGV5 and TRGJ1 or TRGJ2. Germline matching of the DNA provided the J gene here, since TCRdb leaves it blank. The sample was Vdelta1+ gamma-delta thymocytes from the thymus. Subset reported: FACS-sorted CD3+ TCRalphabeta- TCRVdelta1+ TCRVdelta2- thymocytes. The source is a boy under two years old who had congenital heart surgery. CDR3 residues: CATWDPRESKLF. The CDR3 nucleotides are TGTGCCACCTGGGACCCACGAGAGTCGAAACTCTTT.